A selection of T cell receptor beta chains follows, all from one sample in a study of cytomegalovirus exposure and HLA in healthy donors. Measured with immunoSEQ multiplex PCR; TCRdb has only the in-frame clones, and not every one. The data contain some 140,000 clones, roughly 84% of them singletons. Input material: PBMCs. These receptors originate from a human donor in good health. CDR3s include the opening cysteine and the closing phenylalanine or tryptophan. D genes are given only for firm matches. Clone size is not always given. Where it is, it says once, few, many or a class for expanded clones.

>TRBD1|.|15|TRBJ1-5|TRBV19
TGTGCCAGTAGCCATTTACAGGGGGCAAATCAGCCCCAGCATTTT
CASSHLQGANQPQHF
>.|.|14|TRBJ1-1|TRBV19
TGTGCCAGTAGTTCTGGGCGGGGGGGCACTGAAGCTTTCTTT
CASSSGRGGTEAFF
>TRBD2|.|19|TRBJ2-2|TRBV11-2
TGTGCCAGCAGTCTAAATCAAGCTAGCGGGAGGGATGGGACCGGGGAGCTGTTTTTT
CASSLNQASGRDGTGELFF
>TRBD1|.|14|TRBJ1-1|TRBV6-5
TGTGCCAGCAGCCGCCGGGACAGGGGAACTGAAGCTTTCTTT
CASSRRDRGTEAFF
>.|once|13|TRBJ2-1|TRBV29-1
TGCAGCCTTGGGGCGTCAGGGCCGAATGAGCAGTTCTTC
CSLGASGPNEQFF
>TRBD1|.|16|TRBJ1-5|TRBV27
TGTGCCAGCAGTTTAGTGGGACAGGGAGGCAATCAGCCCCAGCATTTT
CASSLVGQGGNQPQHF
>.|.|13|TRBJ1-2|TRBV5-6
TGTGCCAGCAGCACCGGGGGGACCTATGGCTACACCTTC
CASSTGGTYGYTF
>TRBD1|.|13|TRBJ1-1|TRBV27
TGTGCCAGCAGTTTCCTTCGACAGGGTGAAGCTTTCTTT
CASSFLRQGEAFF
>.|few|14|TRBJ1-3|TRBV25-1
TGTGCCAGCAGTGAATGGGGGGGTGGAAACACCATATATTTT
CASSEWGGGNTIYF
>TRBD2|.|16|TRBJ2-2|TRBV7-2
TGTGCCAGCAGCCCCCGACTAGCGGGACGAACCGGGGAGCTGTTTTTT
CASSPRLAGRTGELFF
>TRBD1|.|18|TRBJ2-7|TRBV7-8
TGTGCCAGCAGCCCCAGAAGCGGACAGGAAGGTTCCCCTTACGAGCAGTACTTC
CASSPRSGQEGSPYEQYF
>TRBD2|.|18|TRBJ2-3|TRBV5-6
TGTGCCAGCAGCTTTGTCCGTAGCGGGAGCATGCGCACAGATACGCAGTATTTT
CASSFVRSGSMRTDTQYF
>.|few|14|TRBJ1-2|TRBV4-1
TGCGCCAGCAGCCAATTCGGGAAGCTCTATGGCTACACCTTC
CASSQFGKLYGYTF
>TRBD2|once|18|TRBJ2-1|TRBV5-6
TGTGCCAGCAGCTTTGGACTAGCGGCCTTAAGCTCCTACAATGAGCAGTTCTTC
CASSFGLAALSSYNEQFF
>TRBD1|.|14|TRBJ1-4|TRBV5-1
TGCGCCAGCAGCCCGAGGACAGGGGATGAAAAACTGTTTTTT
CASSPRTGDEKLFF
>.|.|18|TRBJ2-3|TRBV27
TGTGCCAGCAGTTTATACTCCGTGGGGCGGGGCCCCACAGATACGCAGTATTTT
CASSLYSVGRGPTDTQYF
>.|.|16|TRBJ1-4|TRBV7-9
TGTGCCAGCAGCCTGGATGGCAGGGGAAAAAATGAAAAACTGTTTTTT
CASSLDGRGKNEKLFF
>.|.|13|TRBJ2-1|TRBV15
TGTGCCACCAGCAGATCTCTCGGGGATGAGCAGTTCTTC
CATSRSLGDEQFF
>TRBD2|.|15|TRBJ2-1|TRBV7-3
TGTGCCAGCAGCACGAGCGGGGGTATCTACAATGAGCAGTTCTTC
CASSTSGGIYNEQFF
>TRBD2|.|15|TRBJ2-1|TRBV27
TGTGCCAGCAGTCTTTTACTAGCGGGGGTCGGTGAGCAGTTCTTC
CASSLLLAGVGEQFF
>TRBD1|.|16|TRBJ1-3|TRBV6-5
TGTGCCAGCAGTTACGCCGGACAGGGGGCTGGAAACACCATATATTTT
CASSYAGQGAGNTIYF
>.|.|14|TRBJ1-5|TRBV6-1
TGTGCCAGCAGTGAATGGGGAGGGGATCAGCCCCAGCATTTT
CASSEWGGDQPQHF
>TRBD1|.|15|TRBJ1-5|TRBV10-3
TGTGCCATCAGTGAGTCGCACAGGGGAAATCAGCCCCAGCATTTT
CAISESHRGNQPQHF
>.|.|14|TRBJ2-2|TRBV11-1
TGTGCCAGCAGCCGGGACTTTCTAACCGGGGAGCTGTTTTTT
CASSRDFLTGELFF
>.|.|11|TRBJ1-2|TRBV28
TGTGCCAGCAGTTTTAACAATGGCTACACCTTC
CASSFNNGYTF
>.|.|11|TRBJ2-1|TRBV20-1
TGCGGGCCGGGACGGGCGGGGGAGCAGTTCTTC
CGPGRAGEQFF
>.|once|15|TRBJ1-5|TRBV6-5
TGTGCCAGCGCCCCGCAAGGGGGGGGCCTCCAGCCCCAGCATTTT
CASAPQGGGLQPQHF
>TRBD1|few|15|TRBJ1-6|TRBV11-2
TGTGCCAGCAGACCCGGACAGGGGCGTAATTCACCCCTCCACTTT
CASRPGQGRNSPLHF
>TRBD1|.|14|TRBJ1-4|TRBV4-1
TGCGCCAGCAGTCTCCCAGGGGGGCATGAAAAACTGTTTTTT
CASSLPGGHEKLFF
>TRBD2|once|15|TRBJ2-7|TRBV4-1
TGCGCCAGCAGCCACAGAGCGGGAGAGACCTACGAGCAGTACTTC
CASSHRAGETYEQYF
>TRBD2|.|17|TRBJ2-1|TRBV19
TGTGCCAGTACCGATACCCTCAGCGGGAGGTCCTACAATGAGCAGTTCTTC
CASTDTLSGRSYNEQFF
>.|.|13|TRBJ1-3|TRBV5-1
TGCGCCAGCAGCTTACTACCTGGAAACACCATATATTTT
CASSLLPGNTIYF
>.|.|14|TRBJ2-1|TRBV19
TGTGCCAGTAGCGCCCGGGGAAGAGACAATGAGCAGTTCTTC
CASSARGRDNEQFF
>TRBD1|.|13|TRBJ1-1|TRBV11-3
TGTGCCAGCGGACAGGGTGGGAACACTGAAGCTTTCTTT
CASGQGGNTEAFF
>TRBD1|.|17|TRBJ1-4|TRBV5-1
TGCGCCAGCAGCCCAAGGGGACCGGGACAGGGAAATGAAAAACTGTTTTTT
CASSPRGPGQGNEKLFF
>TRBD2|.|16|TRBJ2-3|TRBV2
TGTGCCAGCAGGAGAGGGACTAGCCCTGCAGCGGATACGCAGTATTTT
CASRRGTSPAADTQYF
>TRBD2|.|15|TRBJ2-3|TRBV7-9
TGTGCCAGCAGCTTAAGGCTAGCGGGGGGGGATACGCAGTATTTT
CASSLRLAGGDTQYF
>.|.|17|TRBJ2-1|TRBV27
TGTGCCAGCAGTTTATCTGGAGGCAGAAGCTCCTACAATGAGCAGTTCTTC
CASSLSGGRSSYNEQFF
>TRBD2|.|14|TRBJ2-1|TRBV5-1
TGCGCCAGCAGCTTAGCGGGAGAGCTAAATGAGCAGTTCTTC
CASSLAGELNEQFF
>.|.|14|TRBJ1-4|TRBV4-1
TGCGCCAGCAGCCAAGGAACAGGGAATGAAAAACTGTTTTTT
CASSQGTGNEKLFF
>.|.|15|TRBJ2-1|TRBV18
TGTGCCAGCTCACCACCGGTCCAGGGAAACAATGAGCAGTTCTTC
CASSPPVQGNNEQFF
>.|few|15|TRBJ2-5|TRBV7-6
TGTGCCAGCAGTACCCCCCGGGAACCCCAAGAGACCCAGTACTTC
CASSTPREPQETQYF
>TRBD2|.|16|TRBJ2-2|TRBV7-2
TGTGCCAGCAGGTCACTAGCGGGGTTTAACACCGGGGAGCTGTTTTTT
CASRSLAGFNTGELFF
>.|.|14|TRBJ2-7|TRBV7-9
TGTGCCAGCAGCTTAGGTCTAGATTACTACGAGCAGTACTTC
CASSLGLDYYEQYF
>.|.|14|TRBJ2-2|TRBV19
TGTGCCAGTAATGGCAAGATTAACACCGGGGAGCTGTTTTTT
CASNGKINTGELFF
>TRBD1|.|21|TRBJ2-2|TRBV4-1
TGCGCCAGCAGCCACCTGGTTAGTAGGGACAGGGGCCCTTCGAACACCGGGGAGCTGTTTTTT
CASSHLVSRDRGPSNTGELFF
>.|.|14|TRBJ2-7|TRBV28
TGTGCCAGCAGTCGAGCGGGCCTCTCCTACGAGCAGTACTTC
CASSRAGLSYEQYF
>TRBD2|.|16|TRBJ2-7|TRBV30
TGTGCCTGGAGTGTAGGGACTAGCGGGAGGTCCTACGAGCAGTACTTC
CAWSVGTSGRSYEQYF
>TRBD2|.|17|TRBJ2-1|TRBV7-6
TGTGCCAGCAGCCACACCCTACTAGCGGGAGGGCCCGATGAGCAGTTCTTC
CASSHTLLAGGPDEQFF
>.|.|13|TRBJ1-1|TRBV18
TGTGCCAGCTCCCTGACTGGGAACACTGAAGCTTTCTTT
CASSLTGNTEAFF
>.|.|17|TRBJ1-2|TRBV4-1
TGCGCCAGCAGCCAAGAATTTGCAGGGGATTATAACTATGGCTACACCTTC
CASSQEFAGDYNYGYTF
>TRBD2|.|16|TRBJ2-3|TRBV7-2
TGTGCCAGCAGCTTAAGGGCTAGCGGGATCACAGATACGCAGTATTTT
CASSLRASGITDTQYF
>TRBD1|.|15|TRBJ1-4|TRBV7-9
TGTGCCAGCAGCTTAGCGCAGGGGGTTAATGAAAAACTGTTTTTT
CASSLAQGVNEKLFF
>.|.|15|TRBJ1-2|TRBV7-9
TGTGCCAGCAGCTTAGGGGCCCCATCCGGCTATGGCTACACCTTC
CASSLGAPSGYGYTF
>.|.|17|TRBJ1-1|TRBV5-4
TGTGCCAGCAGCTCGCCCTTAACCTTCAACATGAACACTGAAGCTTTCTTT
CASSSPLTFNMNTEAFF
>.|.|13|TRBJ1-2|TRBV27
TGTGCCAGCAGTCCGAGGGTTTTCGGTGGCTACACCTTC
CASSPRVFGGYTF
>.|once|14|TRBJ1-3|TRBV2
TGTGCCAGCAACGGGGGGACTGCCGGAAACACCATATATTTT
CASNGGTAGNTIYF
>.|.|15|TRBJ2-1|TRBV5-5
TGTGCCAGCAGCTTGTTCAGCGGCTGGGATAATGAGCAGTTCTTC
CASSLFSGWDNEQFF
>TRBD1|.|15|TRBJ2-3|TRBV10-3
TGTGCCATCAGTGCTTACAGGGGGCCGAGAGATACGCAGTATTTT
CAISAYRGPRDTQYF
>.|.|15|TRBJ2-3|TRBV9
TGTGCCAGCAGCGATCGGGGGGCGCGCACAGATACGCAGTATTTT
CASSDRGARTDTQYF